This T cell receptor (beta chain) was sequenced during a study of OX40 agonist ivuxolimab in advanced cancers. Overall study: The patients received ivuxolimab by intravenous route every 2 weeks at 0.01 to 10 mg/kg.

The sampling schedule covered blood at baseline, cycle 4 day 1, and cycle 7 day 1. Trimming removed 7 bases at V and 4 bases at J, with 14 bases between. Looked up from germline, CDR1 is SNHLY and CDR2 is FYNNEI. This CDR3 has 14 amino acids. Repertoires were generated with immunoSEQ multiplex PCR, while TCRdb's copy carries only in-frame clones and drops some. Here the sample spans around 62,000 clones, 80% to 90% being singletons. This TCR derives from an adult with an advanced solid tumor such as melanoma, head and neck, liver or kidney cancer. The chain is built from TRBV2 and TRBJ1-3; D not resolved. The sequenced sample was CD4+ or CD8+ T cells sorted from blood, obtained in a trial of the OX40 agonist ivuxolimab. The CDR3 DNA follows: TGTGCCAGCACTGGACGGTTGGCAGGAAACACCATATATTTT. It encodes CASTGRLAGNTIYF.